Below, 20 T cell receptor beta chains from the same sample are listed, as sequenced in a study of blood T cell repertoires in COVID-19. Profiled with immunoSEQ multiplex PCR; TCRdb holds only in-frame clones, not every one. The data contain about 200,000 clones, around four fifths of them singletons. The source material was peripheral blood. Receptors were obtained from a man between 35 and 55 years old with acute or convalescent COVID-19.

The chain employs TRBV7-9 and TRBJ1-2; D perhaps matches TRBD1 (5 bases). V lost 7 bases and J lost 7, with 22 bases in between. CDR3 length equals 15 residues. The germline V gene encodes CDR1 SEHNR and CDR2 FQNEAQ (reference sequence). CDR3 sequence reads: CASTILVRGTGGYTF. CDR3 coding DNA: TGTGCCAGCACCATTCTCGTCCGGGGGACGGGTGGCTACACCTTC.

The chain combines TRBV3-1 (or the pseudogene TRBV3-2) with TRBJ1-1; possibly TRBD1 for D (5 bases). V dropped 0 bases and J dropped 9 bases, with 11 bases sitting between them. This CDR3 spans 13 amino acids. The germline CDR1 and CDR2 sequences are LGHDT and YNNKEL (reference sequence). CDR3 DNA: TGTGCCAGCAGCCAAGATGTTGGGGCCCAAGCTTTCTTT. Encoded protein: CASSQDVGAQAFF.

V gene TRBV10-3 combines with J gene TRBJ2-3, with D tentatively TRBD2 (7 bases). V gave up 2 bases and J gave up 5 bases, with 11 bases separating them. Looked up from germline, CDR1 is ENHRY and CDR2 is SYGVKD. CDR3 size: 14 residues. CDR3 nucleotide sequence: TGTGCCATCAGTGAGGGGGGGGCCGGAGATACGCAGTATTTT. It yields the protein CAISEGGAGDTQYF.

The chain combines TRBV19 with TRBJ1-2, with 7 nucleotides matching TRBD1. The CDR3 is 13 residues long. Germline V gives CDR1 LNHDA, CDR2 SQIVND (reference sequence). The junction had 3 bases not matched to a gene; V was cut back by 5 bases and J by 3 bases. DNA for the CDR3: TGTGCCAGTAGTGACAGGGCCTACTATGGCTACACCTTC. It yields the protein CASSDRAYYGYTF.

In this sample, this clone turned up once. The genes are TRBV2 and TRBJ1-2; TRBD1 is a possible D gene (5 bases). Germline V gene data show CDR1 as SNHLY and CDR2 as FYNNEI. The V end was cut by 9 bases, the J end by 4 bases, with 30 bases between. The CDR3 is made up of 18 amino acids. CDR3 coding DNA: TGTGCCAGTTTCCCCGGGCAGGGATACAACACAGGCCTCTATGGCTACACCTTC. Translation: CASFPGQGYNTGLYGYTF.

The rearrangement links TRBV7-2 to TRBJ2-1; 7 nucleotides line up with TRBD2. Germline V gene sequence: CDR1 SGHTA, CDR2 FQGNSA. The trim removed 4 bases at V and 0 bases at J, leaving 15 bases unmatched. The CDR3 spans 19 residues. CDR3 DNA sequence: TGTGCCAGCAGCTCCCCGCAGTATGCAGCGGGAAACTCCTACAATGAGCAGTTCTTC. It specifies CASSSPQYAAGNSYNEQFF.

V usage is TRBV6-5 and J usage is TRBJ1-3; D might be TRBD1 (5 bases). The length of the CDR3 is 15 residues. Germline loops: CDR1 MNHEY, CDR2 SVGAGI. Trimming removed 4 bases at V and 2 bases at J, with 12 bases between. The CDR3 coding sequence is TGTGCCAGCAGTTCGGGGGACCCCCCTGGAAACACCATATATTTT. This sequence encodes CASSSGDPPGNTIYF.

J is TRBJ1-1 and V is TRBV6-5, with a possible D match to TRBD1 (5 bases). Germline V gene data show CDR1 as MNHEY and CDR2 as SVGAGI. Trimming left V 5 bases short and J 5 bases short, with 18 bases between. The CDR3 extends over 15 amino acids. CDR3 protein: CASSPARGAVTEAFF. CDR3 DNA sequence: TGTGCCAGCAGTCCCGCGCGCGGGGCCGTAACTGAAGCTTTCTTT.

The V call is TRBV15, the J call TRBJ2-2; the D gene is possibly TRBD1 (5 bases). Trimming pared 3 bases from V and 5 bases from J, leaving 22 bases between. The CDR3 has 18 amino acids. Germline CDR1 and CDR2: LNHNV and YYDKDF (reference sequence). The CDR3 loop reads CATSREAGAGVSTGELFF. CDR3 bases: TGTGCCACCAGCAGGGAAGCTGGGGCAGGAGTTTCAACCGGGGAGCTGTTTTTT.

The chain is built from TRBV7-9 and TRBJ1-1; 9 positions agree with TRBD1. V gave up 4 bases and J gave up 11 bases; unmatched junction bases: 5. Germline V gene lookup returns CDR1 SEHNR and CDR2 FQNEAQ (reference sequence). This CDR3 has 12 amino acids. For the CDR3, the DNA is TGTGCCAGCAGCTGGGACAGGGATTCGGCTTTCTTT. Protein product: CASSWDRDSAFF.

This chain links TRBV7-2 with TRBJ2-7; 8 bases line up with TRBD2. CDR1 is SGHTA, CDR2 FQGNSA, per germline. J was trimmed by 7 bases and V by 0 bases; bases with no gene match: 8. CDR3 length: 15 amino acids. CDR3 DNA: TGTGCCAGCAGCTTAGCCGGACTAGCTAGGGGAGAGCAGTACTTC. This translates into CASSLAGLARGEQYF.

This chain joins TRBV4-1 and TRBJ2-3, with 9 bases that match TRBD2. With 0 bases clipped from V and 6 bases from J, the junction kept 4 bases outside the gene matches. This CDR3 spans 15 amino acids. Looked up from germline, CDR1 is MGHRA and CDR2 is YSYEKL. DNA of the CDR3: TGCGCCAGCAGCCAAGATTCTAGCGGGAAGGATACGCAGTATTTT. It translates to CASSQDSSGKDTQYF.

This clone was picked up one time. This chain uses TRBV18 with TRBJ2-4; 8 nucleotides line up with TRBD1. Germline V gene data show CDR1 as KGHSH and CDR2 as LQKENI. CDR3 length equals 14 residues. The V segment lost 3 bases and the J segment 5 bases; nucleotides outside the gene matches: 3. The CDR3 loop reads CASSPGQAQNIQYF. The CDR3 DNA is TGTGCCAGCTCACCGGGACAGGCCCAAAACATTCAGTACTTC.

The genes are TRBV5-1 and TRBJ2-7; 7 bases are a match to TRBD1. After removal of 3 bases from V and 6 bases from J, the junction contained 9 bases not matched to a gene. Germline values: CDR1 SGHRS, CDR2 YFSETQ. The CDR3 sequence is 14 residues long. For the CDR3, the DNA is TGCGCCAGCAGCTCAAGACAGGGTCAGGGCGAGCAGTACTTC. Protein sequence: CASSSRQGQGEQYF.

There are a few counts of this clone. This chain links TRBV29-1 with TRBJ1-1, with D unclear. The CDR3 loop spans 13 amino acids. Trimming stripped 4 bases from V and 1 base from J, with 10 bases between. Germline assignment: CDR1 SQVTM and CDR2 ANQGSEA. The CDR3 sequence is CSVGQAQNTEAFF. CDR3 DNA: TGCAGCGTTGGCCAGGCCCAGAACACTGAAGCTTTCTTT.

This rearrangement joins TRBV13 to TRBJ1-2, with D possibly being TRBD1 (5 bases). This CDR3 comprises 13 residues. The V gene lost 0 bases and the J gene lost 5 bases, with 7 bases spanning the gap. Germline V lookup: CDR1 PRHDT, CDR2 FYEKMQ (reference sequence). CDR3 amino acids: CASSLGKGYGYTF. DNA for the CDR3: TGTGCCAGCAGCTTAGGCAAGGGGTATGGCTACACCTTC.

The V call is TRBV7-9, the J call TRBJ2-5; D is possibly TRBD2 (6 bases). Germline CDR1 SEHNR, CDR2 FQNEAQ (reference sequence). The germline V and J ends were trimmed by 2 bases and 5 bases, with 9 bases remaining between them. CDR3 length equals 13 residues. CDR3 bases: TGTGCCAGCAGCTTACGGACTACTGAGACCCAGTACTTC. This codes for CASSLRTTETQYF. Full variable domain (outside the CDR3, taken from reference TRBV7-9 and TRBJ2-5): DTGVSQNPRHKITKRGQNVTFRCDPISEHNRLYWYRQTLGQGPEFLTYFQNEAQLEKSRLLSDRFSAERPKGSFSTLEIQRTEQGDSAMYLCASSLRTTETQYFGPGTRLLVL.

In DNA form, the CDR3 reads TGTGCCAGCGAGGGACAGGTGGACGGCTACACCTTC. It codes for CASEGQVDGYTF. The chain links TRBV2 to TRBJ1-2, with 8 bases fitting TRBD1. The CDR3 is made up of 12 amino acids. Germline-derived CDR1 and CDR2 are SNHLY and FYNNEI. V lost 8 bases to trimming and J lost 8 bases; unmatched junction nucleotides: 7. Full variable domain (outside the CDR3, taken from reference TRBV2 and TRBJ1-2): EPEVTQTPSHQVTQMGQEVILRCVPISNHLYFYWYRQILGQKVEFLVSFYNNEISEKSEIFDDQFSVERPDGSNFTLKIRSTKLEDSAMYFCASEGQVDGYTFGSGTRLTVV.

The V gene is TRBV10-2, the J gene TRBJ1-2; no definite D call. Per germline, CDR1 WSHSY and CDR2 SAAADI. This CDR3 spans 11 amino acids. V lost 3 bases, J lost 7 bases, and 6 bases lay in between. In nucleotides, the CDR3 is TGCGCCAGCAGTGACGGTGCTGGCTACACCTTC. This codes for CASSDGAGYTF.

Written as DNA, the CDR3 is TGTGCCAGCAGCTCCGACAGATTTCAAGAGACCCAGTACTTC. Amino acids: CASSSDRFQETQYF. The J gene is TRBJ2-5, the V gene TRBV11-2; tentative D call: TRBD1 (5 bases). The germline CDR1 and CDR2 sequences are SGHAT and FQNNGV. Trimming took off 4 bases at V and 2 bases at J, with 11 bases between the two ends. The CDR3 contains 14 residues.